The rows below give T cell receptor beta chains drawn from one sample of a study of cytomegalovirus exposure and HLA in healthy donors. Data came from immunoSEQ multiplex PCR; TCRdb stores just in-frame clones and leaves some out. Among some 57,000 clones listed, about four fifths were seen once. The specimen was PBMCs. These receptors were collected from a woman aged 25-40 years in good health and CMV-seronegative. Each CDR3 is given with its conserved first and last residue.

TRBJ2-7,13,TRBV27,CASRGSGPYEQYF
TRBJ1-4,15,TRBV7-9,CASSATGPPNEKLFF
TRBJ2-2,15,TRBV2,CASRETSGTPGELFF
TRBJ1-2,14,TRBV12-2,CAKARQGTGYGYTF
TRBJ2-3,15,TRBV19,CASSLAGLARDTQYF
TRBJ2-7,20,TRBV6-4,CASSDSGARRDGTSGNEQYF
TRBJ1-1,16,TRBV2,CASRATVGRRNTEAFF
TRBJ1-5,17,TRBV30,CAWGRSVGALSNQPQHF
TRBJ1-5,13,TRBV30,CAWNRGSNQPQHF
TRBJ1-3,9,TRBV5-6,CASDTPIYF
TRBJ2-1,15,TRBV14,CASAETGYLGNEQFF
TRBJ2-3,18,TRBV7-8,CASSPGLAGGPRSDTQYF
TRBJ2-1,19,TRBV11-3,CASSPWTSGGLGSYNEQFF
TRBJ2-1,15,TRBV6-4,CASSDESGRYNEQFF
TRBJ2-1,17,TRBV25-1,CASSSTGDRGPYNEQFF
TRBJ2-3,19,TRBV2,CASSGTSGSRLVGTDTQYF
TRBJ2-5,16,TRBV7-2,CASSFRSSGRRETQYF
TRBJ2-7,15,TRBV29-1,CSVAPDRINAYEQYF
TRBJ1-2,12,TRBV5-4,CASSYRTDGYTF
TRBJ2-1,16,TRBV4-1,CASSQDGGDPYNEQFF
TRBJ1-3,15,TRBV5-5,CASSLLTGAGNTIYF
.,19,TRBV27,CASSLSPHGVGVGRYEQYF
TRBJ2-7,16,TRBV4-1,CASSLPGLAGVDEQYF
TRBJ2-7,13,TRBV6-1,CASIGIQGNEQYF
TRBJ2-1,14,TRBV25-1,CASSYYLGDNEQFF
TRBJ2-5,16,TRBV7-9,CSSSLWGTAKQETQYF
.,16,TRBV7-9,CASSTPGQGESGEQYF
TRBJ2-3,15,TRBV19,CASSNGQGVTDTQYF
TRBJ2-3,17,TRBV7-6,CASTFSAGTYSTDTQYF
TRBJ2-1,13,TRBV6-5,CASGLSLAGAPFF
TRBJ2-3,15,TRBV19,CASSTGSAPSDTQYF
TRBJ2-7,13,TRBV6-5,CASSLGTTYEQYF
TRBJ1-1,15,TRBV10-3,CAIKDPARANPEAFF
TRBJ2-3,16,TRBV7-6,CASSLGLAGNTDTQYF
TRBJ1-2,14,TRBV5-4,CASSLDSSNYGYTF
TRBJ1-1,17,TRBV5-1,CASSLGRGPSLNTEAFF
TRBJ2-1,15,TRBV5-8,CASSLHRTGGLEQFF
TRBJ1-2,16,TRBV5-1,CASSLDKLQRSYGYTF
TRBJ2-1,13,TRBV2,CASSGEVSNEQFF
TRBJ1-1,13,TRBV11-2,CASSHTGGTEAFF
TRBJ2-1,13,TRBV27,CASSLGGYNEQFF
TRBJ1-5,13,TRBV30,CALEGSQDQPQHF
TRBJ2-3,15,TRBV27,CASSEWTSETDTQYF
TRBJ2-6,15,TRBV7-8,CASSLGGEGANVLPF
TRBJ1-2,14,TRBV15,CATSIPGTAYGYTF
TRBJ1-2,15,TRBV7-9,CASSPADRGTYGYTF
TRBJ2-5,14,TRBV11-2,CASSFVTGAETQYF
TRBJ2-1,17,TRBV4-3,CASSPEVPGGTYNEQFF
TRBJ2-1,18,TRBV7-2,CASSFDLRDYKNYNEQFF
TRBJ1-1,17,TRBV5-1,CASRHSDFGGTNTEAFF
TRBJ1-1,16,TRBV27,CASSFQTGDPWPEAFF